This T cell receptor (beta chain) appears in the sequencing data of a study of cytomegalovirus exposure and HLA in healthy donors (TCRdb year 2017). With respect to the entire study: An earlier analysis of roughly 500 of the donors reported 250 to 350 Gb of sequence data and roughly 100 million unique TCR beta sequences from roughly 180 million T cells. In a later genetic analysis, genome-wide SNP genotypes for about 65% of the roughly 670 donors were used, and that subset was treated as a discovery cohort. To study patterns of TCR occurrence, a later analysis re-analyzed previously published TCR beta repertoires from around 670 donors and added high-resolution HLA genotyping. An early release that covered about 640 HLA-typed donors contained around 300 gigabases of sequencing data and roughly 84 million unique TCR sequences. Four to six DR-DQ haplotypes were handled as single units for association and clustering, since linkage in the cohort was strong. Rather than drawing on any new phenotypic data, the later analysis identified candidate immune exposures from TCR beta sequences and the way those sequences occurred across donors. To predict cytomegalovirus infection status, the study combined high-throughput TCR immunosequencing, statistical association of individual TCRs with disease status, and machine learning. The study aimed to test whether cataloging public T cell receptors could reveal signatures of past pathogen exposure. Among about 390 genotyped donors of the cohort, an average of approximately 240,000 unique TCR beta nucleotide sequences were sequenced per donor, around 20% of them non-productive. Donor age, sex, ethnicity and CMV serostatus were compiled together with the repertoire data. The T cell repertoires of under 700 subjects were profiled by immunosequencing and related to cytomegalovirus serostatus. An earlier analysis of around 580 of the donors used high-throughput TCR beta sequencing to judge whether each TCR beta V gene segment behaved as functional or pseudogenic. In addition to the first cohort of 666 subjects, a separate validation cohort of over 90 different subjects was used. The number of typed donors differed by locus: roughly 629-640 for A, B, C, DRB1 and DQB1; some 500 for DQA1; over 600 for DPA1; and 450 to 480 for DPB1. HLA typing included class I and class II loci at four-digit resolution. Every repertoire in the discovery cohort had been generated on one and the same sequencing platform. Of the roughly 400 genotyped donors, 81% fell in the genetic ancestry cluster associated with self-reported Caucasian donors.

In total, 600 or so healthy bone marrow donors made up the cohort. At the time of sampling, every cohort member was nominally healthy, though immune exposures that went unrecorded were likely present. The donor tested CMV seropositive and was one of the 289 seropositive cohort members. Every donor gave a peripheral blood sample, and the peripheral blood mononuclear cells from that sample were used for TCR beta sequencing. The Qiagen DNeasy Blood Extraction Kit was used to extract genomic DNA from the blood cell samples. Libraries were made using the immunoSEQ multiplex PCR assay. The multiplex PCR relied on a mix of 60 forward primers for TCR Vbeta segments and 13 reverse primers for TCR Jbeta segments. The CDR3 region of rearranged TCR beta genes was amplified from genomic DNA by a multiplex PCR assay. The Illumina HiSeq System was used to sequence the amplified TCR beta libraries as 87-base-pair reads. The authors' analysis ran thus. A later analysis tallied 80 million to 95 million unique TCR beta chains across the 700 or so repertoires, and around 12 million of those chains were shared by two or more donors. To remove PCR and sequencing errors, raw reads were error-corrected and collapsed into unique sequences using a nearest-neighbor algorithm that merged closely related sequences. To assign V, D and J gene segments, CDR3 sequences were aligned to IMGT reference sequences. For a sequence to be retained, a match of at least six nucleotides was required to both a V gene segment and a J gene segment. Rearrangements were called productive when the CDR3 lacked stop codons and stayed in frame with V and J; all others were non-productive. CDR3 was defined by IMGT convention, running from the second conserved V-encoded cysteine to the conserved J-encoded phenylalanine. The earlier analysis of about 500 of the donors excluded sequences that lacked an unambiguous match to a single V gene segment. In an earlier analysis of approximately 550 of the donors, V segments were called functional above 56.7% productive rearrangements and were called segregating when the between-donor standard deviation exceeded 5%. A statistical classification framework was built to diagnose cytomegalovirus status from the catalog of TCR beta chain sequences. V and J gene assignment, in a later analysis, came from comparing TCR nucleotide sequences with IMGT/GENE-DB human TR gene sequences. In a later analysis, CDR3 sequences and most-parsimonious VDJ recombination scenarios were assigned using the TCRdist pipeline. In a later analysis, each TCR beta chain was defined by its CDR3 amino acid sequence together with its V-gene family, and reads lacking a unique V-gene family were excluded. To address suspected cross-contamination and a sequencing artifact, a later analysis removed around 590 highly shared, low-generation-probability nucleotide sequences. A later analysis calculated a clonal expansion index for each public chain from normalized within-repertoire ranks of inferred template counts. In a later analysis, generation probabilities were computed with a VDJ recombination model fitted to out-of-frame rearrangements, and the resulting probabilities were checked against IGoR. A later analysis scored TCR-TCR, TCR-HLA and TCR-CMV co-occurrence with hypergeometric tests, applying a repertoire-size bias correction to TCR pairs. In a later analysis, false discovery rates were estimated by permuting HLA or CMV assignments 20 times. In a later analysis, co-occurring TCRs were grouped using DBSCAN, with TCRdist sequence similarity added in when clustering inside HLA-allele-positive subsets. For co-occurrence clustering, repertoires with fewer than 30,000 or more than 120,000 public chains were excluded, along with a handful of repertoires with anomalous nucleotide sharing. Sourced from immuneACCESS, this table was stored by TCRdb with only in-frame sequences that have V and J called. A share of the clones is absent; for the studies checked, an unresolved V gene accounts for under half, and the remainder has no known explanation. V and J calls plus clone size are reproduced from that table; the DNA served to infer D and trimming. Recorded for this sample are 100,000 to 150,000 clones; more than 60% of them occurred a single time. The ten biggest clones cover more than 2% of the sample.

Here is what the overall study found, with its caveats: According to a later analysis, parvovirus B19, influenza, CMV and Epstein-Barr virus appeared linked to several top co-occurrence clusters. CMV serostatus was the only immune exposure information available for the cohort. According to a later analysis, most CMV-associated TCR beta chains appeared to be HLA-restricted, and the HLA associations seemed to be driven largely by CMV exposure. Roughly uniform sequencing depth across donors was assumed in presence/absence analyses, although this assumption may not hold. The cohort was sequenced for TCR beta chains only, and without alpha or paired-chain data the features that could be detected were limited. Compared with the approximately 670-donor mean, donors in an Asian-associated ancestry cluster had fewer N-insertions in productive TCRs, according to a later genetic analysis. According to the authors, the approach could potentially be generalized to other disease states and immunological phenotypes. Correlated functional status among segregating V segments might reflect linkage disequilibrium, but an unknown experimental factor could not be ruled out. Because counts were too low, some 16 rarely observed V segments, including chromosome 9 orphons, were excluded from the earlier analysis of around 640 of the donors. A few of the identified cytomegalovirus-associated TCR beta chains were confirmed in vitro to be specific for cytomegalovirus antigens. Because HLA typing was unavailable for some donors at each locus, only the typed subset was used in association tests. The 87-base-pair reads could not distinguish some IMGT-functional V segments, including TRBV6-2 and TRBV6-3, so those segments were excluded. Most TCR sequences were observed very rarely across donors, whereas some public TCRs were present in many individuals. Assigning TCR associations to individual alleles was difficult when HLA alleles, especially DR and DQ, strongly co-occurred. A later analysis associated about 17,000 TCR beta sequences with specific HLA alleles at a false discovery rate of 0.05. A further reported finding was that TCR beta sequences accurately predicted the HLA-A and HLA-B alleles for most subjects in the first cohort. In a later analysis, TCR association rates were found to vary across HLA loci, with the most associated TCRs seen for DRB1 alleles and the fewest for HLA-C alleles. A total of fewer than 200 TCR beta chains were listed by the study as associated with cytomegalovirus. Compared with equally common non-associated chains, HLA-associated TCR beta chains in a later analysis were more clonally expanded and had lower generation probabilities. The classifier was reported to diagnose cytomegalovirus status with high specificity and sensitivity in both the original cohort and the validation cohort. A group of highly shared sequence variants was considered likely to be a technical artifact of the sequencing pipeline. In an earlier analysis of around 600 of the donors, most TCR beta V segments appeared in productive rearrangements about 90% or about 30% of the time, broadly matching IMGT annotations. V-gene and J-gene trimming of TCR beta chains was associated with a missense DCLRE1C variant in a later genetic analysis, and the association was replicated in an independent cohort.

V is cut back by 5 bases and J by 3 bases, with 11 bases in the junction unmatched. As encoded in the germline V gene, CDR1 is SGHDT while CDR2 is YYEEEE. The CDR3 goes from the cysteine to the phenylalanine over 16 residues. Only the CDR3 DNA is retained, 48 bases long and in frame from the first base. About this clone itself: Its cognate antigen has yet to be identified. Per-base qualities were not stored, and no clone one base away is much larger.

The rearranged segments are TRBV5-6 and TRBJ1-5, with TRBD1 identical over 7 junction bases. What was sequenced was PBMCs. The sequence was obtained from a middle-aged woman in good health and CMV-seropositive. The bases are TGTGCCAGCAGTATTGGGGGCAGGGGGTCCAATCAGCCCCAGCATTTT. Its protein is CASSIGGRGSNQPQHF.